This section outlines one T cell receptor (beta chain) sequence together with its context. Its cognate antigen has yet to be identified. No much larger clonotype is one base removed from it; base qualities were not supplied. These data are taken from a study of blood T cell repertoires in COVID-19 (dated by TCRdb to about 2020). Some background on the complete study: Samples covering the acute and convalescent phases of COVID-19 were provided by collaborators in the United States, Italy and Spain. The prospective study material was composed of cDNA or gDNA derived from T cells, B-cell-depleted T cells, or PBMCs. The dataset comprised deeply sampled blood TCRbeta repertoires from subjects exposed to, actively infected with, or recovered from COVID-19. A freely available public database, intended as a resource for researchers studying the immune response to SARS-CoV-2, is where the repertoires were released. Samples came from the ongoing ImmuneRACE study (first 160 participants) plus 1,254 subjects from 6 global collaborators. The sample metadata nearly always contained a de-identified subject ID, COVID-19 status, age in years and sex. Where available, HLA class I and class II types were obtained from metadata supplied by the sample provider rather than from assay-based typing.

As encoded in the germline V gene, CDR1 is WSHSY while CDR2 is SAAADI. The junction shows trimming of 4 bases on V and 8 bases on J, and the gene matches do not reach 9 bases of it. The CDR3 goes from the cysteine to the phenylalanine over 16 residues. This entry keeps only the CDR3 DNA: 48 bases, framed from base 1. General conclusions and limits of the study: The amount of clinical and demographic metadata varied by source and participant and was provided uncurated.

Samples from volunteer blood donors who had recovered from COVID-19 were contributed by a second Seattle source. The collaborating institutions used their own protocols to collect whole blood in K2EDTA tubes. For TCRbeta analysis, collaborator samples were shipped as frozen whole blood, as isolated PBMCs, or as DNA extracted from either sample type. The immunoSEQ Assay, a bias-controlled multiplex PCR, was used to amplify TCRbeta CDR3 regions from genomic DNA. The authors processed their data as follows. Nucleated cell counts per sample were estimated from amplification of reference gene primers within the assay. To quantify the absolute abundance of each unique TCRbeta CDR3 rearrangement, sequence reads were collapsed and filtered. Productive Simpson clonality was computed per sample as the square root of Simpson's diversity index over productive rearrangements. This is the immuneACCESS table as TCRdb keeps it, with only in-frame sequences that have V and J called. A part of the clones is gone; compared with another copy, unresolved V genes explain less than half, and the rest is unexplained. For V, J and clone size, that table is used; D and trimming come from the DNA. The sample table lists 200,000 to 250,000 clones, roughly 85% of them with a count of one. The ten most abundant clones make up 2.2% of the sample.

This TCR was recovered from a man aged 25-45 years who had recovered from COVID-19. This sequence uses TRBV10-2 and TRBJ2-1, and 12 bases in between align with TRBD2. Sequencing used peripheral blood. The nucleotide sequence is TGCGCCAGCAGTGGATGGGCTAGCGGGGGGGAAGATGAGCAGTTCTTC. This yields the protein CASSGWASGGEDEQFF.